The 8 T cell receptor beta chains below were found in one sample sequenced in a study of T cell repertoires in cytomegalovirus infection. Each CDR3 protein is one row after TCRdb ran MiXCR on the reads. The table includes about 360,000 distinct CDR3 sequences, about a sixth detected once. Sequenced material: PBMCs. These receptors originate from a human donor in good health (CMV status not recorded). Some clones in this sample may be carry-over from other donors' samples.

This clonotype was seen at least ten times. The CDR3 spells CASSRAGARGYGYTF. The CDR3 coding sequence is TGTGCCAGCAGTCGCGCCGGTGCCCGAGGCTATGGCTACACCTTC. J is TRBJ1-2 and V is TRBV6-1, with D unclear. The germline CDR1 and CDR2 sequences are MNHNS and SASEGT. The CDR3 covers 15 residues. The V end lost 5 bases, the J end lost 4 bases, and 17 bases lay between the germline ends.

The rearrangement uses TRBV28 and TRBJ1-1; D gene uncertain. The V gene lost 3 bases and the J gene lost 3 bases, with 5 bases spanning the gap. CDR3 length: 12 amino acids. CDR1 and CDR2 from the germline V gene are MDHEN and SYDVKM. As DNA, the CDR3 is TGTGCCAGCAGTTTGGAGCACACTGAAGCTTTCTTT. It translates to CASSLEHTEAFF.

This clonotype was seen at least ten times. The gene calls are TRBV7-9 and TRBJ1-6; D may be TRBD1 (5 bases). The ends were cut back, 9 bases at V and 9 bases at J, with 18 bases in the middle. Germline CDR1 is SEHNR and CDR2 is FQNEAQ (reference sequence). The CDR3 loop spans 14 amino acids. CDR3 amino acids: CASLSLGDGSPLHF. The CDR3 DNA follows: TGTGCCAGTTTATCGTTGGGGGATGGTTCACCCCTCCACTTT.

This clonotype was recorded a few times. The chain combines TRBV20-1 with TRBJ1-2; 7 bases agree with TRBD1. CDR1 and CDR2 (germline): DFQATT, SNEGSKA (reference sequence). V shed 7 bases, J shed 2 bases, and the junction held 10 bases outside the gene matches. CDR3 size: 14 residues. The DNA of the CDR3 is TGCAGTGTTGATTTAGCGGACAGGAACTATGGCTACACCTTC. Translating it yields CSVDLADRNYGYTF.

This clonotype was counted ten times or more. The junction departs from germline at one end; a sequencing error may be responsible. V is TRBV12-3 or TRBV12-4 and J is TRBJ1-3, with unresolved D. There are 14 residues in the CDR3. The CDR3 here is CASSLGSSGNTIYF. The CDR3 DNA follows: TGTGCCAGCAGCTTAGGGTCCTCTGGAAACACCATATATTTT.

This clonotype was counted at least ten times. The chain combines TRBV7-2 with TRBJ2-2, with TRBD1 as a possible D gene (6 bases). Germline V gene lookup returns CDR1 SGHTA and CDR2 FQGNSA. V was trimmed by 1 base and J by 4 bases, leaving 10 bases between them. The CDR3 runs 15 residues. In DNA form, the CDR3 reads TGTGCCAGCAGCTTAGACTGGGGGCGCACCGGGGAGCTGTTTTTT. It encodes CASSLDWGRTGELFF.

This clonotype was detected only once. Since the CDR3 does not end with the conserved phenylalanine or tryptophan, this likely comes from a read error. The chain links TRBV20-1 to TRBJ2-3; TRBD2 aligns across 8 bases. CDR1 and CDR2 from the germline V gene are DFQATT and SNEGSKA (reference sequence). V was clipped by 3 bases and J by 3 bases; unmatched bases: 11. The CDR3 length is 16 residues. CDR3 region: CSASTRSIAGTDTQYL. The CDR3, as DNA: TGCAGTGCTAGTACCAGGTCGATAGCGGGAACAGATACGCAGTATTTA.

This clonotype came up a few times. This chain uses TRBV4-1 with TRBJ2-1; 15 bases are a match to TRBD2. With 3 bases clipped from V and 8 bases from J, the junction kept 8 bases outside the gene matches. This CDR3 comprises 17 residues. The germline gives CDR1 MGHRA, CDR2 YSYEKL. The CDR3 DNA follows: TGCGCCAGCAGCCACGGGACTAGCGGGGGGTTCTCGTATGAGCAGTTCTTC. It yields the protein CASSHGTSGGFSYEQFF.